This T cell receptor beta chain was sequenced for a study of shared clonotypes between healthy human individuals. Study-level information: With ages of 18 to 49, the donors were two women and a few men.

Clones were read by immunoSEQ multiplex PCR, and TCRdb kept only the in-frame ones, dropping some. The sample holds about 1,900,000 clones, less than 95% seen once. The naive CD8 population came from CD45RO-negative cells selected for CCR7, without terminally differentiated effector memory CD45RA+ cells. What was sequenced was naive CD8+ T cells sorted from blood. The origin of this receptor is a man in his late teens or twenties in good health.

The CDR3 bases are TGCGCCAGCAGCCAACAACAGGGGGCAGCGTACGAGCAGTACTTC. Translation: CASSQQQGAAYEQYF. The rearrangement uses TRBV4-3 and TRBJ2-7, with 9 positions matching TRBD1. The V and J ends lost 2 bases and 4 bases, in that order; junction bases with no gene match: 6. This CDR3 spans 15 amino acids. The germline gives CDR1 LGHNA, CDR2 YSLEER.